These 19 T cell receptor beta chains came from one sample sequenced in a study of T cell repertoires in cytomegalovirus infection. One entry per CDR3 protein, called by TCRdb with MiXCR from the reads. The repertoire holds around 430,000 distinct CDR3 sequences, with approximately 46% as singletons. Antigens for these TCRs are unknown. Sequencing used cultured PBMCs, obtained from culture after CMV antigen stimulation. The receptor source for this set is a human donor in good health (CMV status not recorded). Some clones in this sample may be carry-over from other donors' samples.

This clonotype came up a few times. The chain has TRBV7-2 and TRBJ1-1; D not resolved. This CDR3 contains 15 residues. Per the germline V gene, CDR1 is SGHTA and CDR2 is FQGNSA. V lost 5 bases to trimming and J lost 4 bases, with 17 bases between them. The DNA for the CDR3 is TGTGCCAGCAGCGCGATTCCTACCCTGGGCACTGAAGCTTTCTTT. Translating it yields CASSAIPTLGTEAFF. Using reference TRBV7-2 and TRBJ1-1 for the parts outside the CDR3, the full variable domain is GAGVSQSPSNKVTEKGKDVELRCDPISGHTALYWYRQSLGQGLEFLIYFQGNSAPDKSGLPSDRFSAERTGGSVSTLTIQRTQQEDSAVYLCASSAIPTLGTEAFFGQGTRLTVV.

The J gene is TRBJ2-1, the V gene TRBV11-2; D unresolved. Germline CDR1 SGHAT, CDR2 FQNNGV. Trimming removed 3 bases from V and 3 bases from J, with 6 bases in between. This CDR3 spans 13 amino acids. The CDR3 loop reads CASSLGFYNEQFF. The CDR3 DNA reads as TGTGCCAGCAGCTTGGGTTTCTACAATGAGCAGTTCTTC.

The chain joins TRBV19 to TRBJ1-5; TRBD1 might be the D (5 bases). Trimming shortened V by 5 bases and J by 0 bases, and 17 bases separated the two germline ends. The V gene's germline CDR1 is LNHDA and CDR2 SQIVND (reference sequence). This CDR3 is built from 17 residues. The CDR3: CASSSGTGIYSNQPQHF. CDR3 coding DNA: TGTGCCAGTAGTTCAGGGACGGGGATTTATAGCAATCAGCCCCAGCATTTT.

This clonotype was seen more than once but under ten times. The gene calls are TRBV12-3 or TRBV12-4 and TRBJ2-1; 10 bases are shared with TRBD2. V trimming: 3 bases; J trimming: 5 bases; junction bases outside the gene matches: 4. CDR3 length equals 15 residues. The chain's CDR3 is CASSLRLAGDNEQFF. DNA of the CDR3: TGTGCCAGCAGTTTGAGGCTAGCGGGGGACAATGAGCAGTTCTTC.

This clonotype showed up just a few times. This chain joins TRBV6-1 and TRBJ2-1, with TRBD2 matching over 9 bases. Germline V gene lookup returns CDR1 MNHNS and CDR2 SASEGT. The J segment lost 7 bases and the V segment lost 5 bases, leaving 3 bases of the junction unmatched. The CDR3 covers 13 residues. CDR3 bases: TGTGCCAGCAGTCAGCGGGGGGATAATGAGCAGTTCTTC. Translation: CASSQRGDNEQFF.

V gene TRBV7-6 combines with J gene TRBJ2-5; perhaps TRBD2 as D (5 bases). Trimming stripped 5 bases from V and 1 base from J, with 23 bases between. The germline gives CDR1 SGHVS, CDR2 FNYEAQ. The CDR3 spans 18 residues. The CDR3 DNA reads TGTGCCAGCAGCCCAAGAAGTCCTAGAAGAGAGGGCCAAGAGACCCAGTACTTC. This codes for CASSPRSPRREGQETQYF.

This clonotype was recorded a few times. The chain links TRBV11-1 to TRBJ2-3, with D perhaps assigned TRBD1 or TRBD2 (5 bases each). The CDR3 is made up of 13 amino acids. V lost 8 bases and J 3 bases, leaving 12 bases between the germline ends. Germline loops: CDR1 SGHAT, CDR2 FQDESV (reference sequence). The CDR3 protein is CASPGPVTDTQYF. CDR3 nucleotide sequence: TGTGCCAGCCCGGGACCGGTTACAGATACGCAGTATTTT.

V gene TRBV3-1 combines with J gene TRBJ1-1; D gene unclear. The CDR3 runs to 15 residues. The V end lost 0 bases, the J end lost 2 bases, and 10 bases lay between the germline ends. Germline V CDR1 and CDR2: LGHDT, YNNKEL (reference sequence). CDR3 sequence (DNA): TGTGCCAGCAGCCAAGATCTAGGGAGAAACACTGAAGCTTTCTTT. Translating gives CASSQDLGRNTEAFF.

Notes on this clonotype: Mismatch with germline at one junction end may stem from a read error. This chain connects TRBV6-8 to TRBJ1-6, with 7 bases fitting TRBD1. The CDR3 runs 17 residues. Germline V CDR1 and CDR2: MNHGY, SAAAGT. The CDR3 region is CASRLKGAGAYNSLLHF. CDR3 bases: TGTGCCAGCAGGCTGAAGGGGGCAGGCGCCTATAATTCACTCCTCCACTTT.

This clonotype was recorded a few times. This chain connects TRBV15 to TRBJ1-2; D gene unclear. The ends were cut back, 1 base at V and 8 bases at J, with 14 bases in the middle. This CDR3 has 14 residues. In germline, CDR1 is LNHNV, CDR2 YYDKDF (reference sequence). The CDR3 coding sequence is TGTGCCACCAGCAGAGGGGTGGTGTTGAGCGGCTACACCTTC. Residues: CATSRGVVLSGYTF.

V is TRBV6-5 and J is TRBJ1-4; D call uncertain. The CDR3 covers 15 residues. Germline-derived CDR1 and CDR2 are MNHEY and SVGAGI. V was pared by 2 bases and J by 0 bases, with 7 bases between. This chain's CDR3 is CASSYTLATNEKLFF. The CDR3 DNA sequence: TGTGCCAGCAGTTACACACTTGCAACTAATGAAAAACTGTTTTTT.

This clonotype was detected only once. An end of the junction differs from the germline gene, which may be a read error. The J gene is TRBJ1-3, the V gene TRBV7-9; the D is unclear. Per germline, CDR1 SEHNR and CDR2 FQNEAQ (reference sequence). The CDR3 is 20 residues long. The CDR3 DNA is TGTGCCAACAGCTCTCCTCGCCGGACGTTCTGGGTAAACTCTGGAAACACCATATATTTT. Protein product: CANSSPRRTFWVNSGNTIYF.

V is TRBV4-1 and J is TRBJ2-3; 8 bases are a match to TRBD2. Germline lookup yields CDR1 MGHRA and CDR2 YSYEKL. This CDR3 contains 16 residues. J was trimmed by 1 base and V by 0 bases; bases with no gene match: 3. DNA for the CDR3: TGCGCCAGCAGCCAAGAGGCAGCGGGAGGCACAGATACGCAGTATTTT. Its protein product is CASSQEAAGGTDTQYF.

The chain joins TRBV29-1 to TRBJ2-1; TRBD2 matches 9 bases. Germline CDR1 SQVTM, CDR2 ANQGSEA. The CDR3 is 21 residues long. The V and J ends lost 2 bases and 8 bases, in that order; junction bases with no gene match: 28. The CDR3: CSVELALVAGVSLGLGDEQFF. DNA for the CDR3: TGCAGCGTTGAATTGGCCCTTGTAGCGGGAGTTTCACTCGGGTTGGGTGATGAGCAGTTCTTC.

This clonotype was observed a few times. The V call is TRBV7-8, the J call TRBJ1-1; 9 bases align to TRBD1. The CDR3 contains 15 residues. Trimming removed 0 bases from V and 1 base from J; junction bases left unmatched: 0. In germline, CDR1 is SGHVS, CDR2 FQNEAQ. CDR3 sequence: CASSLADRGNTEAFF. The CDR3 nucleotides are TGTGCCAGCAGCTTAGCGGACAGGGGGAACACTGAAGCTTTCTTT. The entire variable domain, with the rest obtained from reference TRBV7-8 and TRBJ1-1, is as follows: GAGVSQSPRYKVAKRGQDVALRCDPISGHVSLFWYQQALGQGPEFLTYFQNEAQLDKSGLPSDRFFAERPEGSVSTLKIQRTQQEDSAVYLCASSLADRGNTEAFFGQGTRLTVV.

This chain uses TRBV6-2 or TRBV6-3 with TRBJ2-2; 8 nucleotides agree with TRBD2. The germline V gene encodes CDR1 MNHEY and CDR2 SVGEGT. J was trimmed by 2 bases and V by 5 bases; bases with no gene match: 13. This CDR3 spans 18 amino acids. In DNA, the CDR3 is TGTGCCAGCAGTAAAGGGGTAGAACTAGCGGATAACACCGGGGAGCTGTTTTTT. This translates into CASSKGVELADNTGELFF.

J is TRBJ1-2 and V is TRBV6-5; no definite D call. CDR1 and CDR2 from the germline V gene are MNHEY and SVGAGI. The CDR3 extends over 16 amino acids. V was shortened by 0 bases and J by 10 bases, with 21 bases between the two germline ends. The CDR3 DNA sequence: TGTGCCAGCAGTTACTCGAGGGCAGAACTAATGGTAGACTACACCTTC. This gives the protein CASSYSRAELMVDYTF.

The chain uses TRBV6-1 and TRBJ1-1, with D perhaps TRBD1 (5 bases). CDR1 MNHNS and CDR2 SASEGT come from the germline V gene. The CDR3 extends over 14 amino acids. Trimming took 9 bases from V and 4 from J, leaving 18 bases between them. The CDR3 DNA is TGTGCCAGTTCGGCCCAGGGTGGGAGCACTGAAGCTTTCTTT. Encoded protein: CASSAQGGSTEAFF.

The chain recombines TRBV6-2 or TRBV6-3 with TRBJ2-2; 8 nucleotides match TRBD2. J was trimmed by 0 bases and V by 4 bases; bases with no gene match: 4. The germline V gene has CDR1 MNHEY and CDR2 SVGEGT. The CDR3 covers 16 residues. CDR3 in amino acids: CASSFVAGTNTGELFF. The CDR3 DNA is TGTGCCAGCAGTTTCGTAGCGGGAACGAACACCGGGGAGCTGTTTTTT.